The entry that follows covers one TCR beta chain sequence. This CDR3 region has 17 residues. The V gene lost 0 bases and the J gene lost 4 bases, with 16 bases spanning the gap. Germline CDR1 is LGHNT and CDR2 is FRNRAP. These data belong to a study of shared clonotypes between healthy human individuals. Data came from immunoSEQ multiplex PCR; TCRdb stores just in-frame clones and leaves some out. The data show about 2 million clones, approximately 94% seen once. Naivety among CD8 cells was defined by CD45RO negativity and positive CCR7 selection, thereby excluding terminally differentiated effector memory CD45RA+ cells.

This chain uses TRBV12-5 with TRBJ2-1; D gene ambiguous. Sequencing used naive CD8+ T cells sorted from blood. This TCR was recovered from a man younger than 30 in good health. CDR3 nucleotides: TGTGCTAGTGGTTTGGTACATGGCGGCCACCTATACAATGAGCAGTTCTTC. It is translated as CASGLVHGGHLYNEQFF.